This TCR beta chain was sequenced for a study of blood T cell repertoires in COVID-19. The CDR3 length is 17 residues. Germline-derived CDR1 and CDR2 are MDHEN and SYDVKM. V was pared by 3 bases and J by 3 bases, with 20 bases between. Self-reported history from a screening survey and questionnaire set each donor's cohort. Profiling relied on immunoSEQ multiplex PCR, and the TCRdb table lists in-frame clones only, not all of them. The table has roughly 230,000 clones, around 83% seen once; the top ten hold 5% to 8%. In this sample, this clone turned up once. The source material was PBMCs or T cells enriched from blood (not recorded which). The TCR comes from a woman in her 50s who had been exposed to COVID-19. The chain carries TRBV28 and TRBJ1-2; tentative D call: TRBD1 (6 bases). DNA for the CDR3: TGTGCCAGCAGTTTTTCAGGGCAGGGGCTTGGTGACTATGGCTACACCTTC. Its protein product is CASSFSGQGLGDYGYTF.